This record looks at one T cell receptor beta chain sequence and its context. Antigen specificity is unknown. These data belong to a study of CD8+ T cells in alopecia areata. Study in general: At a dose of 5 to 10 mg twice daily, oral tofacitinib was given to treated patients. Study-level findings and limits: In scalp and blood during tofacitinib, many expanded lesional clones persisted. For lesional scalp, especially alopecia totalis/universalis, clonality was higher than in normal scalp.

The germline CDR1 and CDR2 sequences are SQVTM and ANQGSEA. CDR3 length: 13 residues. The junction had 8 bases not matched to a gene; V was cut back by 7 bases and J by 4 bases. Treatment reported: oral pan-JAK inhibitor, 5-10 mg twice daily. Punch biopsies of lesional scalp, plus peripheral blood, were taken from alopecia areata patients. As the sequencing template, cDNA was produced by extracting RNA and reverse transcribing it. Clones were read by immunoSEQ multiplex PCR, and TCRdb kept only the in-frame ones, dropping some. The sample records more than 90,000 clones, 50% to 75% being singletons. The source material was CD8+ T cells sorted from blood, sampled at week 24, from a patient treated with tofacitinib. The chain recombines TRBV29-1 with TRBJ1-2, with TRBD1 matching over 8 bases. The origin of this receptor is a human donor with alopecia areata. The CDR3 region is CSDETGTGYGYTF. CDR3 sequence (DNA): TGCAGCGATGAGACCGGGACAGGCTATGGCTACACCTTC.